There are a few counts of the clone carrying this T cell receptor beta chain. The data were produced by immunoSEQ multiplex PCR, yet TCRdb's version contains in-frame clones alone and is incomplete. The repertoire holds 35,000 to 55,000 clones, with 75% to 85% as singletons. Germline V gives CDR1 SGHKS, CDR2 YYEKEE (reference sequence). With 2 bases clipped from V and 5 bases from J, the junction kept 12 bases outside the gene matches. The CDR3 consists of 16 residues. The data originate from a study of OX40 agonist ivuxolimab in advanced cancers. Turning to the study itself: At doses from 0.01 to 10 mg/kg, patients were given intravenous ivuxolimab every 2 weeks.

Autoimmune disease history or systemic immunosuppression led to patients being barred. Blood was sampled at baseline, cycle 4 day 1, and cycle 7 day 1. Sequences were derived from CD4+ or CD8+ T cells sorted from blood, sampled in a trial of the OX40 agonist ivuxolimab. V gene TRBV5-5 combines with J gene TRBJ1-2, with 7 bases that match TRBD1. The TCR comes from an adult with an advanced solid tumor such as melanoma, head and neck, liver or kidney cancer. In nucleotides, the CDR3 is TGTGCCAGCAGCTTTCGTCGACCGGGACAGAGTTATGGCTACACCTTC. Its protein is CASSFRRPGQSYGYTF.